The 19 T cell receptor beta chains presented below share a single source sample, sequenced in a study of T cell repertoires in aging, cancer and after chemotherapy. Amplification of TCR beta used genomic DNA extracted from peripheral blood. Rearranged V-D-J TRB sequences were amplified with a mixed TRB-A/B primer pool. TCRdb recomputed calls from the multiplex PCR reads with MiXCR, one row per CDR3 protein. The data contain several thousand distinct CDR3 sequences, 20% to 30% of them singletons. What was sequenced was blood. The receptors stem from a human donor with a blood cancer.

The sample holds many counts of this clonotype. V and J are TRBV6-6 and TRBJ1-6, with D hard to call. The CDR3 runs to 18 residues. The V and J ends lost 0 bases and 0 bases respectively, with 12 bases between them. The germline gives CDR1 MNHNY, CDR2 SVGAGI (reference sequence). CDR3 in amino acids: CASSYSPSRPSYNSPLHF. CDR3 in DNA: TGTGCCAGCAGTTACTCGCCCTCCCGACCCTCCTATAATTCACCCCTCCACTTT.

The J gene is TRBJ2-3, the V gene TRBV7-9; 13 bases match TRBD2. CDR3 length: 20 amino acids. The V gene's germline CDR1 is SEHNR and CDR2 FQNEAQ (reference sequence). With V trimmed by 5 bases and J by 3 bases, 17 bases remained unmatched. CDR3 bases: TGTGCCAGCAGCCCACTCTCGGGACTAGCGGGACATGGGCTAACAGATACGCAGTATTTT. This sequence encodes CASSPLSGLAGHGLTDTQYF.

A word on this clonotype: An end of the junction differs from the germline gene, which may be a read error. V and J are TRBV28 and TRBJ2-2; 10 bases are a match to TRBD2. Germline V CDR1 and CDR2: MDHEN, SYDVKM. The CDR3 runs to 16 residues. The CDR3 nucleotides read TGTGCCAGCAGTTCCGCAGCGGGAGGGGACACCGTGGAGCTGTTTTTT. Residues: CASSSAAGGDTVELFF.

This clonotype is labeled medium-sized. The V and J genes are TRBV6-2 or TRBV6-3 and TRBJ2-2; tentatively, D is TRBD1 or TRBD2 (5 bases each). Looked up from germline, CDR1 is MNHEY and CDR2 is SVGEGT. The CDR3 runs 14 residues. Trimming removed 0 bases from V and 5 bases from J, with 7 bases in between. The CDR3 is CASSYSGVTGELFF. CDR3 DNA sequence: TGTGCCAGCAGTTACTCGGGGGTAACCGGGGAGCTGTTTTTT.

By sample fraction, this clonotype is medium-sized (0.01 to 0.1%). The chain recombines TRBV6-2 or TRBV6-3 with TRBJ2-2, with 10 nucleotides matching TRBD2. Germline V gene data show CDR1 as MNHEY and CDR2 as SVGEGT. J gave up 7 bases and V 0 bases, and 11 bases lay outside the gene matches. This CDR3 has 18 amino acids. CDR3 amino acids: CASSYSTGLAVHDGELFF. The CDR3 coding sequence is TGTGCCAGCAGTTACTCTACCGGACTAGCGGTTCACGACGGGGAGCTGTTTTTT.

The CDR3 protein is CSLTFRTGANYGYTF. CDR3 bases: TGCAGCCTCACATTTAGGACAGGGGCTAACTATGGCTACACCTTC. This rearrangement joins TRBV20-1 to TRBJ1-2; 9 bases align to TRBD1. CDR1 is DFQATT and CDR2 is SNEGSKA in the germline V gene (reference sequence). The CDR3 is 15 amino acids.

Points on this clonotype: One base away lies a much larger clone, so this may be a sequencing read error. The rearrangement joins TRBV12-3 or TRBV12-4 to TRBJ2-1; unclear D gene. V was cut by 5 bases and J by 2 bases, with 19 bases left in between. The CDR3 is made up of 17 amino acids. The CDR3 sequence is CASSPGSRRIPYNEQFF. The CDR3 nucleotides are TGTGCCAGCAGTCCTGGTTCTAGACGAATCCCCTACAATGAGCAGTTCTTC.

This clonotype was detected a few times. The J gene is TRBJ1-1, the V gene TRBV7-2, with TRBD1 as a possible D gene (5 bases). In germline, CDR1 is SGHTA, CDR2 FQGNSA. This CDR3 spans 15 amino acids. Trimming shortened V by 5 bases and J by 4 bases, and 17 bases separated the two germline ends. The CDR3 sequence: CASSEAQAAGTEAFF. CDR3 in DNA: TGTGCCAGCAGCGAAGCACAGGCGGCGGGCACTGAAGCTTTCTTT.

This clonotype is deemed medium-sized. This rearrangement joins TRBV5-6 to TRBJ2-7; D may correspond to TRBD1 or TRBD2 (5 bases each). Germline-derived CDR1 and CDR2 are SGHDT and YYEEEE. V shed 3 bases and J shed 0 bases, with 13 bases lying between them. The CDR3 length is 15 residues. The CDR3 nucleotides are TGTGCCAGCAGCTCCCGGGGCCTTAGCTCCTACGAGCAGTACTTC. This codes for CASSSRGLSSYEQYF.

This clonotype is labeled medium-sized. This chain connects TRBV30 to TRBJ2-3; 8 bases line up with TRBD1. The CDR3 has 15 amino acids. Germline lookup yields CDR1 GTSNPN and CDR2 SVGIG (reference sequence). With V trimmed by 2 bases and J by 5 bases, 9 bases remained unmatched. The CDR3, as DNA: TGTGCCTGGAGTAGGCAGGGGGCCGGAGGAGATACGCAGTATTTT. Amino acids: CAWSRQGAGGDTQYF. The entire variable domain, with the rest obtained from reference TRBV30 and TRBJ2-3, is as follows: SQTIHQWPATLVQPVGSPLSLECTVEGTSNPNLYWYRQAAGRGLQLLFYSVGIGQISSEVPQNLSASRPQDRQFILSSKKLLLSDSGFYLCAWSRQGAGGDTQYFGPGTRLTVL.

V and J are TRBV14 and TRBJ2-7; TRBD1 agrees at 9 bases. Per the germline V gene, CDR1 is SGHDN and CDR2 is FVKESK. The CDR3 consists of 15 residues. V shed 1 base, J shed 4 bases, and the junction held 5 bases outside the gene matches. The CDR3 DNA reads as TGTGCCAGCAGCCAAGGGCGGGGACAGGGTTACGAGCAGTACTTC. The encoded protein is CASSQGRGQGYEQYF.

In its sample, this clonotype was seen a few times. The chain carries TRBV5-4 and TRBJ2-7; D unclear. The V gene lost 1 base and the J gene lost 0 bases, with 8 bases spanning the gap. This CDR3 has 14 amino acids. Germline V lookup: CDR1 SGHNT, CDR2 YYREEE (reference sequence). CDR3: CASSLLPISYEQYF. CDR3 DNA: TGTGCCAGCAGCTTGCTTCCAATCTCCTACGAGCAGTACTTC.

This clonotype is labeled medium-sized. The rearrangement joins TRBV13 to TRBJ2-3, with D hard to call. Per germline, CDR1 PRHDT and CDR2 FYEKMQ (reference sequence). V was cut by 5 bases and J by 2 bases, with 8 bases left in between. The CDR3 has 13 amino acids. The CDR3 is CASSRLLTDTQYF. The CDR3 DNA reads as TGTGCCAGCAGCCGACTCCTCACAGATACGCAGTATTTT.

Sample share makes this clonotype medium-sized. This chain joins TRBV6-5 and TRBJ1-1; no reliable D call. CDR1 is MNHEY and CDR2 is SVGAGI in the germline V gene. This CDR3 has 12 amino acids. V dropped 8 bases and J dropped 1 base, with 8 bases sitting between them. The CDR3 region is CASLGPNTEAFF. CDR3 in DNA: TGTGCCAGCTTAGGGCCGAACACTGAAGCTTTCTTT.

The rearrangement joins TRBV6-5 to TRBJ1-5; no definite D call. Trimming shortened V by 5 bases and J by 0 bases, and 26 bases separated the two germline ends. The CDR3 totals 20 residues. Germline CDR1 reads MNHEY; CDR2 reads SVGAGI. For the CDR3, the DNA is TGTGCCAGCAGTGCCCCGCGGGCCTCCGGAACCCCCTATAGCAATCAGCCCCAGCATTTT. This sequence encodes CASSAPRASGTPYSNQPQHF.

By sample share, this clonotype is medium-sized. The chain combines TRBV6-1 with TRBJ1-4, with D perhaps matching TRBD1 (5 bases). This CDR3 has 14 residues. Germline V gene sequence: CDR1 MNHNS, CDR2 SASEGT. Between the trimmed V and J ends, which lost 7 bases and 4 bases, there was a span of 13 bases. The CDR3 DNA sequence: TGTGCCAGCAAGAGCCTGGGGCTTAATGAAAAACTGTTTTTT. Protein sequence: CASKSLGLNEKLFF.

With respect to this clonotype: A clone one base away is much larger, so this may be a read error. The chain carries TRBV5-6 and TRBJ1-4; TRBD1 matches at 10 bases. CDR3 length equals 14 residues. From germline, CDR1 is SGHDT and CDR2 YYEEEE. In DNA form, the CDR3 reads TGTGCCAGCAGCCCCGGACAGGGGGAAGAAAAACTGTCTTTT. This encodes CASSPGQGEEKLSF.

This clonotype is classed as medium-sized. The V gene is TRBV15, the J gene TRBJ1-1; no definite D call. Trimming shortened V by 0 bases and J by 4 bases, and 9 bases separated the two germline ends. The germline gives CDR1 LNHNV, CDR2 YYDKDF (reference sequence). The CDR3 extends over 14 amino acids. The CDR3 spells CATSRDSTGTEAFF. The CDR3 region has the DNA TGTGCCACCAGCAGAGATTCAACGGGCACTGAAGCTTTCTTT. The variable domain in full, completed from reference TRBV15 and TRBJ1-1, reads DAMVIQNPRYQVTQFGKPVTLSCSQTLNHNVMYWYQQKSSQAPKLLFHYYDKDFNNEADTPDNFQSRRPNTSFCFLDIRSPGLGDTAMYLCATSRDSTGTEAFFGQGTRLTVV.

This clonotype is medium-sized. J is TRBJ1-2 and V is TRBV10-3; D is unclear. V was clipped by 0 bases and J by 3 bases, with 2 bases between them. This CDR3 comprises 12 residues. The germline V gene has CDR1 ENHRY and CDR2 SYGVKD. CDR3 DNA: TGTGCCATCAGTGAGTCGGACTATGGCTACACCTTC. This encodes CAISESDYGYTF.